This passage covers 13 T cell receptor beta chains from one sample sequenced in a study of human T cells and chemical hapten exposure. TCRdb re-analysed the 5' RACE reads in MiXCR, keeping a single row per CDR3 protein. Of around 100,000 distinct CDR3 sequences listed, approximately 19% are singletons. Total RNA was isolated from unfractionated whole blood. The receptors derive from a human donor in good health.

The chain is built from TRBV24-1 and TRBJ1-5, with 9 bases fitting TRBD1. The CDR3 has 13 amino acids. The germline CDR1 and CDR2 sequences are KGHDR and SFDVKD. The trim removed 9 bases at V and 4 bases at J, leaving 3 bases unmatched. This CDR3 reads CATSGTGNQPQHF. The CDR3 DNA follows: TGTGCCACCTCCGGGACAGGGAATCAGCCCCAGCATTTT.

As DNA, the CDR3 is TGTGCCAGCAGTTTAACGGGGCGCTCTGGGGCCAACGTCCTGACTTTC. This sequence encodes CASSLTGRSGANVLTF. The chain carries TRBV27 and TRBJ2-6; the D call may be TRBD1 or TRBD2 (5 bases each). CDR3 length: 16 amino acids. Germline V lookup: CDR1 MNHEY, CDR2 SMNVEV (reference sequence). With 2 bases removed from V and 0 bases from J, the gap between germline ends came to 8 bases.

The chain combines TRBV29-1 with TRBJ2-3; D possibly corresponds to TRBD2 (5 bases). The germline V and J ends were trimmed by 0 bases and 10 bases, with 17 bases remaining between them. This CDR3 comprises 14 residues. Germline V gives CDR1 SQVTM, CDR2 ANQGSEA. CDR3 loop: CSVEDAGPLASQYF. The CDR3 nucleotides read TGCAGCGTTGAAGACGCGGGCCCCTTGGCTTCGCAGTATTTT.

This clonotype was seen only a few times. The J gene is TRBJ2-3, the V gene TRBV6-5; D is unclear. The CDR3 loop spans 14 amino acids. The V and J ends lost 8 bases and 4 bases respectively, with 16 bases between them. Germline CDR1 is MNHEY and CDR2 is SVGAGI. The CDR3 nucleotides read TGTGCCAGCGGAGAAACCGGGTCCCCAGATACGCAGTATTTT. Its translation is CASGETGSPDTQYF.

CDR3: CASTLQRVFETQYF. The DNA of the CDR3 is TGTGCCAGCACCCTCCAAAGGGTTTTTGAGACCCAGTACTTC. The rearrangement links TRBV12-3 or TRBV12-4 to TRBJ2-5; D gene ambiguous. Trimming left V 7 bases short and J 5 bases short, with 17 bases between. There are 14 residues in the CDR3.

The chain couples TRBV2 to TRBJ2-5; 7 positions agree with TRBD1. After removal of 4 bases from V and 4 bases from J, the junction contained 3 bases not matched to a gene. In germline, CDR1 is SNHLY, CDR2 FYNNEI. The CDR3 has 13 amino acids. As DNA, the CDR3 is TGTGCCAGCAGTGGCGACAGGGCAGAGACCCAGTACTTC. Amino acids: CASSGDRAETQYF. The whole variable domain, filled in from reference TRBV2 and TRBJ2-5, reads EPEVTQTPSHQVTQMGQEVILRCVPISNHLYFYWYRQILGQKVEFLVSFYNNEISEKSEIFDDQFSVERPDGSNFTLKIRSTKLEDSAMYFCASSGDRAETQYFGPGTRLLVL.

This clonotype was observed a handful of times. This chain links TRBV11-2 with TRBJ2-3; tentatively, D is TRBD1 (6 bases). Deletions cut 1 base from V and 6 bases from J, with 20 bases between. Germline loops: CDR1 SGHAT, CDR2 FQNNGV. The CDR3 has 17 amino acids. The CDR3 spells CASSLGVGDTTGDTQYF. The CDR3, as DNA: TGTGCCAGCAGCTTAGGAGTCGGGGACACAACCGGGGATACGCAGTATTTT.

The chain joins TRBV12-3 or TRBV12-4 to TRBJ2-4; D possibly corresponds to TRBD1 (5 bases). This CDR3 is built from 14 residues. V was cut by 1 base and J by 8 bases, with 12 bases left in between. The CDR3 DNA is TGTGCCAGCAGTTTAGGGGGCCCGATTCACATTCAGTACTTC. This codes for CASSLGGPIHIQYF.

Details on this clonotype: At one end the junction does not follow the germline gene, possibly because of a read error. The V and J genes are TRBV7-7 and TRBJ2-5; D is possibly TRBD1 or TRBD2 (5 bases each). Germline CDR1 and CDR2: SSHAT and FNYEAQ (reference sequence). The CDR3 is 15 residues long. The CDR3: CASSLAGLEGETQYF. CDR3 in DNA: TGTGCTAGCAGCTTAGCAGGCCTAGAGGGGGAGACCCAGTACTTC.

The chain joins TRBV10-3 to TRBJ2-1; a weak D match, TRBD1 (6 bases). Germline loops: CDR1 ENHRY, CDR2 SYGVKD. The CDR3 runs 16 residues. V lost 3 bases to trimming and J lost 0 bases, with 12 bases between them. CDR3 DNA: TGTGCCATCAGTGATTTTACAGGGAGCTCCTACAATGAGCAGTTCTTC. Translated: CAISDFTGSSYNEQFF.

The genes are TRBV20-1 and TRBJ1-5; 9 bases are shared with TRBD1. Unmatched junction bases numbered 9, after V lost 6 bases and J lost 6 bases. CDR1 is DFQATT, CDR2 SNEGSKA, per germline (reference sequence). The CDR3 runs to 14 residues. The CDR3 nucleotides are TGCAGTGCCGGTCCGGGACAGGGAGTTCAGCCCCAGCATTTT. Its protein is CSAGPGQGVQPQHF.

This clonotype was counted between two and nine times. The V gene is TRBV28, the J gene TRBJ2-7; TRBD2 might be the D (5 bases). Germline values: CDR1 MDHEN, CDR2 SYDVKM. This CDR3 has 15 residues. Trimming pared 6 bases from V and 2 bases from J, leaving 17 bases between. CDR3 residues: CASSLRPGGAYEQYF. In DNA, the CDR3 is TGTGCCAGCAGCCTAAGGCCCGGAGGAGCCTACGAGCAGTACTTC.

This clonotype was picked up a small number of times. The chain joins TRBV24-1 to TRBJ1-4; weak D call: TRBD1 (6 bases). Trimming pared 4 bases from V and 7 bases from J, leaving 18 bases between. Per the germline V gene, CDR1 is KGHDR and CDR2 is SFDVKD. The CDR3 loop spans 16 amino acids. The CDR3 reads CATSDPRQDLGEKLFF. DNA for the CDR3: TGTGCCACCAGTGACCCCCGACAGGATTTAGGTGAAAAACTGTTTTTT.